This passage covers 7 T cell receptor beta chains from one sample sequenced in a study of cytomegalovirus exposure and HLA in healthy donors. Primers included in the PCR were 60 Vbeta and 13 Jbeta primers. Sequencing used immunoSEQ multiplex PCR; TCRdb keeps in-frame clones, though not all of them. This table has 150,000 to 200,000 clones, 65% to 90% appearing once. Sequenced: PBMCs. The source is a woman in her 50s in good health and CMV-seronegative.

V gene TRBV5-1 combines with J gene TRBJ1-3; TRBD1 agrees at 8 bases. The V gene end was trimmed by 4 bases and the J gene end by 2 bases; junction bases not matched to a gene: 5. This CDR3 has 15 amino acids. Germline V gives CDR1 SGHRS, CDR2 YFSETQ. The CDR3 DNA sequence: TGCGCCAGCAGCGGAATGGGACAGGCTGGAAACACCATATATTTT. This encodes CASSGMGQAGNTIYF.

The rearrangement links TRBV28 to TRBJ2-6, with TRBD1 identical over 9 bases. J was trimmed by 0 bases and V by 6 bases; bases with no gene match: 6. Germline V CDR1 and CDR2: MDHEN, SYDVKM. This CDR3 comprises 17 residues. CDR3 protein: CASSKTGGFSGANVLTF. Written as DNA, the CDR3 is TGTGCCAGCAGCAAGACAGGGGGATTCTCTGGGGCCAACGTCCTGACTTTC.

The chain employs TRBV29-1 and TRBJ1-2; unclear D gene. Germline CDR1 reads SQVTM; CDR2 reads ANQGSEA. CDR3 length equals 13 residues. V was shortened by 1 base and J by 2 bases, with 8 bases between the two germline ends. CDR3: CSVEVTGNYGYTF. Written as DNA, the CDR3 is TGCAGCGTTGAAGTTACCGGGAACTATGGCTACACCTTC.

The chain joins TRBV28 to TRBJ2-1; TRBD2 matches at 11 bases. In germline, CDR1 is MDHEN, CDR2 SYDVKM. The ends lost 6 bases at V and 0 bases at J; junction bases unmatched: 7. This CDR3 is 17 amino acids long. The CDR3 DNA reads as TGTGCCAGCAGACGGACTAGCGGGCTTAGCTCCTACAATGAGCAGTTCTTC. Its translation is CASRRTSGLSSYNEQFF.

The V call is TRBV6-5, the J call TRBJ2-7; D call uncertain. The ends were cut back, 0 bases at V and 0 bases at J, with 6 bases in the middle. The germline gives CDR1 MNHEY, CDR2 SVGAGI. CDR3 size: 14 residues. CDR3 protein: CASSYSRLSYEQYF. DNA of the CDR3: TGTGCCAGCAGTTACTCGAGACTCTCCTACGAGCAGTACTTC.

The chain has TRBV7-2 and TRBJ2-5; D is uncertain. The V gene lost 3 bases and the J gene lost 3 bases, with 8 bases spanning the gap. This CDR3 is 13 amino acids long. From germline, CDR1 is SGHTA and CDR2 FQGNSA. The CDR3: CASSLSQEETQYF. The DNA of the CDR3 is TGTGCCAGCAGCTTGAGCCAAGAAGAGACCCAGTACTTC.

The chain uses TRBV30 and TRBJ2-3, with 11 nucleotides matching TRBD2. Germline values: CDR1 GTSNPN, CDR2 SVGIG (reference sequence). Trimming at V came to 4 bases and at J to 3 bases, leaving 6 bases not matched to a gene. This CDR3 spans 15 amino acids. The CDR3 nucleotides read TGTGCCTGGACCAAGGGACTAGCGGCAACAGATACGCAGTATTTT. Protein sequence: CAWTKGLAATDTQYF.